The 24 T cell receptor beta chains in this list originate from one sample, sequenced in a study of cytomegalovirus exposure and HLA in healthy donors. PCR amplification relied on 60 Vbeta primers (plus 13 Jbeta primers). Some clones are missing from TCRdb's copy, which holds only in-frame ones; the method was immunoSEQ multiplex PCR. The table lists 150,000 to 200,000 clones, 60% to 80% of them singletons. The sample taken for sequencing was PBMCs. Receptors were obtained from a man aged 55 to 70 in good health and CMV-seronegative.

CDR3 bases: TGTGCCACCAGCAGAGATCCCGACCTAGCGGGGGTCAATGAGCAGTTCTTC. This translates into CATSRDPDLAGVNEQFF. The V gene is TRBV15, the J gene TRBJ2-1, with 10 bases matching TRBD2. The CDR3 has 17 amino acids. The V gene's germline CDR1 is LNHNV and CDR2 YYDKDF (reference sequence). The J segment lost 6 bases and the V segment lost 0 bases, leaving 8 bases of the junction unmatched. The full variable domain, with the rest looked up from reference TRBV15 and TRBJ2-1, is DAMVIQNPRYQVTQFGKPVTLSCSQTLNHNVMYWYQQKSSQAPKLLFHYYDKDFNNEADTPDNFQSRRPNTSFCFLDIRSPGLGDTAMYLCATSRDPDLAGVNEQFFGPGTRLTVL.

V is TRBV7-6 and J is TRBJ2-7; D perhaps matches TRBD2 (6 bases). Trimming cost V 1 base and J 7 bases, with 14 bases left between them. The germline V gene has CDR1 SGHVS and CDR2 FNYEAQ. This CDR3 comprises 14 residues. The CDR3 DNA reads TGTGCCAGCAGCTTAGTCGGGGGAGCGTCGGAGCAGTACTTC. Protein product: CASSLVGGASEQYF.

About this clone itself: Germline is not matched at one junction end, which may reflect a read error. The chain recombines TRBV29-1 with TRBJ1-2, with D uncertain. Germline lookup yields CDR1 SQVTM and CDR2 ANQGSEA. The CDR3 extends over 16 amino acids. Here the CDR3 DNA reads TGCAGCGTTGAGACCGGGCGGCGGGCTCCTATTCCCCACCCCTTTTTC. Its translation: CSVETGRRAPIPHPFF.

The chain uses TRBV5-5 and TRBJ2-5, with 9 bases lining up with TRBD2. Germline trimming cut 1 base from V and 5 bases from J; bases unmatched to any gene: 6. Germline V gene data show CDR1 as SGHKS and CDR2 as YYEKEE (reference sequence). This CDR3 is 15 amino acids long. The CDR3 spells CASSLTRGGRETQYF. Here the CDR3 DNA reads TGTGCCAGCAGCTTGACGCGGGGGGGCCGGGAGACCCAGTACTTC.

The rearrangement uses TRBV7-2 and TRBJ1-1; D is undetermined. The V end was cut by 4 bases, the J end by 8 bases, with 11 bases between. From germline, CDR1 is SGHTA and CDR2 FQGNSA. The CDR3 covers 12 residues. CDR3 region: CASSSSSREAFF. The CDR3 DNA follows: TGTGCCAGCAGCTCATCGTCCAGGGAAGCTTTCTTT.

CDR3 nucleotide sequence: TGTGCCATCAGCACCAACCGGGACAGGGGGCCCACAGATACGCAGTATTTT. Its protein is CAISTNRDRGPTDTQYF. The genes are TRBV10-3 and TRBJ2-3, with TRBD1 matching over 12 bases. The CDR3 loop spans 17 amino acids. CDR1 and CDR2 (germline): ENHRY, SYGVKD. The ends lost 6 bases at V and 2 bases at J; junction bases unmatched: 9.

The V call is TRBV18, the J call TRBJ1-6; TRBD1 is a possible D gene (6 bases). This CDR3 has 15 residues. V lost 5 bases, J lost 7 bases, and 15 bases lay in between. The germline V gene has CDR1 KGHSH and CDR2 LQKENI. As DNA, the CDR3 is TGTGCCAGCTCATCCGCGACAGGCTCGAATTCACCCCTCCACTTT. Translation: CASSSATGSNSPLHF.

This chain uses TRBV6-5 with TRBJ2-3, with 8 nucleotides matching TRBD2. Germline CDR1 MNHEY, CDR2 SVGAGI. This CDR3 comprises 15 residues. The ends lost 8 bases at V and 3 bases at J; junction bases unmatched: 10. This CDR3 is CASLRDGGATDTQYF. The CDR3 coding sequence is TGTGCCAGCCTCCGGGACGGGGGGGCAACAGATACGCAGTATTTT.

The chain combines TRBV5-4 with TRBJ1-2; D is unclear. Germline V gives CDR1 SGHNT, CDR2 YYREEE (reference sequence). V lost 4 bases to trimming and J lost 0 bases, with 16 bases between them. CDR3 size: 16 residues. The chain's CDR3 is CASSGGSFPTNYGYTF. In nucleotides, the CDR3 is TGTGCCAGCAGCGGAGGCTCCTTCCCTACTAACTATGGCTACACCTTC.

Only one count was recorded for this clone. This chain connects TRBV2 to TRBJ2-7, with 14 bases aligning to TRBD2. The germline V gene encodes CDR1 SNHLY and CDR2 FYNNEI. V lost 5 bases, J lost 5 bases, and 8 bases stayed unmatched. This CDR3 contains 16 residues. The DNA for the CDR3 is TGTGCCAGCAGTACCGGGACTAGCGGGAGAGTCCACGAGCAGTACTTC. Protein product: CASSTGTSGRVHEQYF. Full variable domain (remainder filled in from reference TRBV2 and TRBJ2-7): EPEVTQTPSHQVTQMGQEVILRCVPISNHLYFYWYRQILGQKVEFLVSFYNNEISEKSEIFDDQFSVERPDGSNFTLKIRSTKLEDSAMYFCASSTGTSGRVHEQYFGPGTRLTVT.

The chain joins TRBV30 to TRBJ1-2; D possibly corresponds to TRBD1 (5 bases). Deletions cut 4 bases from V and 5 bases from J, with 14 bases between. The CDR3 is made up of 13 amino acids. In germline, CDR1 is GTSNPN, CDR2 SVGIG (reference sequence). DNA of the CDR3: TGTGCCTGGATAGGTAGGGGCTCGTATGGCTACACCTTC. It encodes CAWIGRGSYGYTF.

This clone was recorded only once. The V and J genes are TRBV5-1 and TRBJ2-1, with 13 bases fitting TRBD2. The CDR3 consists of 19 residues. CDR1 is SGHRS, CDR2 YFSETQ, per germline. V lost 0 bases to trimming and J lost 0 bases; unmatched junction nucleotides: 6. This CDR3 reads CASSLGLAGGSSSYNEQFF. DNA of the CDR3: TGCGCCAGCAGCTTGGGACTAGCGGGGGGATCCAGCTCCTACAATGAGCAGTTCTTC.

J is TRBJ1-3 and V is TRBV21-1. TRBV21-1 is a pseudogene. The CDR3 is 19 amino acids. CDR3 residues: CASSPPGVPVVSYGNTIYF. Written as DNA, the CDR3 is TGTGCCAGCAGCCCCCCCGGGGTTCCGGTCGTTAGTTACGGAAACACCATATATTTT.

There are a few counts of this clone. The rearrangement joins TRBV4-2 to TRBJ2-1, with TRBD2 matching 11 bases. From germline, CDR1 is LGHNA and CDR2 YNFKEQ. CDR3 size: 16 residues. With 1 base clipped from V and 3 bases from J, the junction kept 2 bases outside the gene matches. This CDR3 reads CASSQGSGGGYNEQFF. CDR3 coding DNA: TGTGCCAGCAGCCAAGGTAGCGGGGGGGGCTACAATGAGCAGTTCTTC.

This clone came up once. The rearrangement joins TRBV14 to TRBJ2-7, with D possibly TRBD1 on 5 matching bases. This CDR3 comprises 13 residues. V was cut by 1 base and J by 3 bases, with 7 bases left in between. Germline V lookup: CDR1 SGHDN, CDR2 FVKESK. This CDR3 is CASSQVGVYEQYF. CDR3 in DNA: TGTGCCAGCAGCCAAGTAGGGGTCTACGAGCAGTACTTC.

The chain uses TRBV7-6 and TRBJ1-3; 8 bases align to TRBD1. CDR1 is SGHVS, CDR2 FNYEAQ, per germline. Germline trimming cut 1 base from V and 8 bases from J; bases unmatched to any gene: 1. The CDR3 is 13 residues long. The DNA for the CDR3 is TGTGCCAGCAGCTTAGGACAGGGGCACACCATATATTTT. Translating it yields CASSLGQGHTIYF.

The chain employs TRBV28 and TRBJ1-2; no firm D call. The CDR3 runs 12 residues. Germline V gene data show CDR1 as MDHEN and CDR2 as SYDVKM. V lost 5 bases and J lost 0, with 4 bases in between. DNA of the CDR3: TGTGCCAGCAGTCAAACTAACTATGGCTACACCTTC. It yields the protein CASSQTNYGYTF.

This rearrangement joins TRBV7-6 to TRBJ1-1; D possibly corresponds to TRBD1 (6 bases). CDR3 length: 15 residues. The V gene's germline CDR1 is SGHVS and CDR2 FNYEAQ. The V end lost 1 base, the J end lost 7 bases, and 16 bases lay between the germline ends. CDR3 residues: CASSLGAGVIYEAFF. The DNA of the CDR3 is TGTGCCAGCAGCTTAGGGGCAGGGGTTATCTATGAAGCTTTCTTT.

The V and J genes are TRBV28 and TRBJ2-7, with D perhaps matching TRBD1 (6 bases). This CDR3 has 15 residues. V lost 5 bases to trimming and J lost 4 bases, with 18 bases between them. CDR1 and CDR2 from the germline V gene are MDHEN and SYDVKM. The CDR3 is CASSPGTSPLYEQYF. CDR3 bases: TGTGCCAGCAGTCCCGGGACATCGCCCCTTTACGAGCAGTACTTC.

This clone was counted a single time. The CDR3 loop is CASSRQGIHEQYF. CDR3 in DNA: TGTGCCAGCAGCCGACAGGGGATCCACGAGCAGTACTTC. The genes are TRBV2 and TRBJ2-7, with TRBD1 matching 8 bases. The CDR3 has 13 residues. Per the germline V gene, CDR1 is SNHLY and CDR2 is FYNNEI. J lost 5 bases, V lost 6 bases, and 6 bases had no gene match. The variable domain in full, completed from reference TRBV2 and TRBJ2-7, reads EPEVTQTPSHQVTQMGQEVILRCVPISNHLYFYWYRQILGQKVEFLVSFYNNEISEKSEIFDDQFSVERPDGSNFTLKIRSTKLEDSAMYFCASSRQGIHEQYFGPGTRLTVT.

V usage is TRBV5-1 and J usage is TRBJ1-1; no clear D gene. V dropped 0 bases and J dropped 5 bases, with 11 bases sitting between them. The CDR3 contains 14 residues. The germline V gene has CDR1 SGHRS and CDR2 YFSETQ. The CDR3 loop reads CASSLDTSETEAFF. CDR3 coding DNA: TGCGCCAGCAGCTTGGATACCTCCGAGACTGAAGCTTTCTTT. The full variable domain, completed using reference TRBV5-1 and TRBJ1-1, is KAGVTQTPRYLIKTRGQQVTLSCSPISGHRSVSWYQQTPGQGLQFLFEYFSETQRNKGNFPGRFSGRQFSNSRSEMNVSTLELGDSALYLCASSLDTSETEAFFGQGTRLTVV.

The V gene is TRBV5-4, the J gene TRBJ2-5; tentative D call: TRBD2 (5 bases). Looked up from germline, CDR1 is SGHNT and CDR2 is YYREEE (reference sequence). The CDR3 is 13 amino acids. Trimming removed 5 bases from V and 5 bases from J, with 13 bases in between. DNA of the CDR3: TGTGCCAGCAGGGAGGAGGTCAGGGAGACCCAGTACTTC. Translated: CASREEVRETQYF.

The chain links TRBV4-1 to TRBJ1-1, with a tentative D call TRBD1 (5 bases). The CDR3 spans 15 residues. Germline assignment: CDR1 MGHRA and CDR2 YSYEKL. Deletions cut 0 bases from V and 3 bases from J, with 11 bases between. The CDR3 DNA reads TGCGCCAGCAGCCAAGATGGGTGGGGGGACACTGAAGCTTTCTTT. Protein sequence: CASSQDGWGDTEAFF.

This sequence joins TRBV19 and TRBJ1-2; tentative D call: TRBD1 (6 bases). Germline values: CDR1 LNHDA, CDR2 SQIVND (reference sequence). This CDR3 has 17 amino acids. The germline V and J ends were trimmed by 5 bases and 4 bases, with 23 bases remaining between them. This chain's CDR3 is CASSPSPGQSIIYGYTF. For the CDR3, the DNA is TGTGCCAGTAGTCCCTCGCCCGGACAGAGTATAATCTATGGCTACACCTTC.